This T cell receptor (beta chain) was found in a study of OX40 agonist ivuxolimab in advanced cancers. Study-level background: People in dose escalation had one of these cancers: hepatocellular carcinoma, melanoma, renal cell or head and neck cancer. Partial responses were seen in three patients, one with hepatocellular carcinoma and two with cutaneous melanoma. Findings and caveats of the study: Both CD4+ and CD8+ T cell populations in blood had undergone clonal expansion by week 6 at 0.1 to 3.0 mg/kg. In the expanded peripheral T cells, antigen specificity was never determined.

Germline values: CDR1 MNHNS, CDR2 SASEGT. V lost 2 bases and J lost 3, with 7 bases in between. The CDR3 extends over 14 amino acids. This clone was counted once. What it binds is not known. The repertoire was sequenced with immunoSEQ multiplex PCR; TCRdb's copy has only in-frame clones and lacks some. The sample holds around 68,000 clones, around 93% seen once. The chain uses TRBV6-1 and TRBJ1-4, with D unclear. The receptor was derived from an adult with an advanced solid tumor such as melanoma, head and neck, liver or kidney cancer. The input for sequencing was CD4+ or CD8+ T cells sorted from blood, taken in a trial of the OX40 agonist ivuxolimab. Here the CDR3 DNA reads TGTGCCAGCAGTGAACGGGGTGCTAATGAAAAACTGTTTTTT. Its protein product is CASSERGANEKLFF.